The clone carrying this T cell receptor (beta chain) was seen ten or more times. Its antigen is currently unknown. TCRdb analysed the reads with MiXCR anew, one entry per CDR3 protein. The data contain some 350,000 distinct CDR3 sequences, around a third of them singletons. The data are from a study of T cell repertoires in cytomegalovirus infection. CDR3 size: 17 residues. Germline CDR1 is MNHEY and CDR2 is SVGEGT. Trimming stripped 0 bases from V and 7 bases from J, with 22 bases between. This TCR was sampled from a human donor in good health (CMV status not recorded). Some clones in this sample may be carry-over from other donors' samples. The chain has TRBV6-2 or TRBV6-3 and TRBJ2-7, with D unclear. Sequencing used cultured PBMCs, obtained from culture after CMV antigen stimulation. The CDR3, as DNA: TGTGCCAGCAGTTACTCTGAGCGCGACCCCTGTGGTAAAGAGCAGTACGTC. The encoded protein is CASSYSERDPCGKEQYV.